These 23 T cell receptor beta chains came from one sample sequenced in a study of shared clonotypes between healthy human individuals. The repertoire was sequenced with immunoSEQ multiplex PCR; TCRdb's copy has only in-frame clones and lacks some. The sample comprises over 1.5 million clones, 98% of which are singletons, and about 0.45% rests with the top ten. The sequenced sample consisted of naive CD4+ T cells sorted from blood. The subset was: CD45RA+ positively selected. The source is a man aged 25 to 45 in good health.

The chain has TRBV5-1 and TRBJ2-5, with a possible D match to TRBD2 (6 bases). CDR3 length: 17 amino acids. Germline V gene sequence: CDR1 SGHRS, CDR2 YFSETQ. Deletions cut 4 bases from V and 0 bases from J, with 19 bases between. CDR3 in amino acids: CASSPWRDLSYQETQYF. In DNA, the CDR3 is TGCGCCAGCAGCCCATGGCGGGACCTTTCGTACCAAGAGACCCAGTACTTC.

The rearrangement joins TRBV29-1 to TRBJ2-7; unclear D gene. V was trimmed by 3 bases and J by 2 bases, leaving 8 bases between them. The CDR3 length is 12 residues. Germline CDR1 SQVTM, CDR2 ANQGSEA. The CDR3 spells CSVDVGTYEQYF. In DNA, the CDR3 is TGCAGCGTTGATGTAGGGACCTACGAGCAGTACTTC.

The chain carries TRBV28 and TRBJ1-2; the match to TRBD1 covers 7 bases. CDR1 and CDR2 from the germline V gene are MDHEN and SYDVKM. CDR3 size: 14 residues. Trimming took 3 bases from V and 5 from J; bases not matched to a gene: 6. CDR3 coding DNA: TGTGCCAGCAGTTTTAGTGACAGGGAATATGGCTACACCTTC. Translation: CASSFSDREYGYTF.

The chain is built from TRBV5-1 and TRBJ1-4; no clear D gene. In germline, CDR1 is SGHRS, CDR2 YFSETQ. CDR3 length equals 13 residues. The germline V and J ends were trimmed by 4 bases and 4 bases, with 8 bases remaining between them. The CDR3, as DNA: TGCGCCAGCAGCACCAGGAGTAATGAAAAACTGTTTTTT. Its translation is CASSTRSNEKLFF.

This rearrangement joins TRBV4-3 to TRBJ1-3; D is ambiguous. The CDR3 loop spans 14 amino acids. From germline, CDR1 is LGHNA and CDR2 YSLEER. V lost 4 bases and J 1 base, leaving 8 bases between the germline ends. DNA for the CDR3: TGCGCCAGCAGCCTATCGGGGTCTGGAAACACCATATATTTT. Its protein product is CASSLSGSGNTIYF.

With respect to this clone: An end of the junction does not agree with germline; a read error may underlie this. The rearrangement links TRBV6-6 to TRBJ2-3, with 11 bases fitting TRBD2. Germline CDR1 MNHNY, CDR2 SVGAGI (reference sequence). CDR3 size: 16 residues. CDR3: CASSYPLAGGTDTQYF. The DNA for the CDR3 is TGTGCCAGCAGTTACCCCCTAGCGGGAGGCACGGATACGCAGTATTTT.

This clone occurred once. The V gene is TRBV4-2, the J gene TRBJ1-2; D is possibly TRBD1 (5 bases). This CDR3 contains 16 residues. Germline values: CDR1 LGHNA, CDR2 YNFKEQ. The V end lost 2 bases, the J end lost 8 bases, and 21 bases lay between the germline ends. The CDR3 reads CASSQQLGTSGGGYTF. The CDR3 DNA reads TGTGCCAGCAGCCAACAACTCGGGACTTCGGGGGGAGGCTACACCTTC.

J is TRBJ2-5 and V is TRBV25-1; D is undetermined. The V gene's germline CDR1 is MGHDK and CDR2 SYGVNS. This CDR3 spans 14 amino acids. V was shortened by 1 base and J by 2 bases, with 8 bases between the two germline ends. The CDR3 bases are TGTGCCAGCAGTGAATTTGGGTTGCAAGAGACCCAGTACTTC. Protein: CASSEFGLQETQYF.

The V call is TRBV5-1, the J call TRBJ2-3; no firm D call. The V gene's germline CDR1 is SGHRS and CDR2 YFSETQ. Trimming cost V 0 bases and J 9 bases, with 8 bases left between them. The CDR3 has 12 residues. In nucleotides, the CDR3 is TGCGCCAGCAGCTTGGTTCTAGAGACGCAGTATTTT. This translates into CASSLVLETQYF.

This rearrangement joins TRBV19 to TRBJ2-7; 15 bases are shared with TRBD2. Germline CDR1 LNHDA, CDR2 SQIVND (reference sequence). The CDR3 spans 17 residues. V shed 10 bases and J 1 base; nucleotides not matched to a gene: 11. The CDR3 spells CATTSPGTSGRSYEQYF. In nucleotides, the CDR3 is TGTGCCACAACTTCCCCAGGGACTAGCGGGAGGTCCTACGAGCAGTACTTC.

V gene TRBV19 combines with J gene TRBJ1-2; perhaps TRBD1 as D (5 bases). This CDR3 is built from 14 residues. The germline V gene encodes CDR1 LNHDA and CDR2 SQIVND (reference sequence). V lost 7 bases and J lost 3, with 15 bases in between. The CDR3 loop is CASTADRWDYGYTF. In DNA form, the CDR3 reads TGTGCCAGTACCGCCGACAGATGGGACTATGGCTACACCTTC.

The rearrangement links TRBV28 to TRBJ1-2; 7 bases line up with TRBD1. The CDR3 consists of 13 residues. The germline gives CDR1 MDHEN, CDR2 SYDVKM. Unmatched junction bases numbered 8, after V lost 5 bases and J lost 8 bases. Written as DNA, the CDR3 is TGTGCCAGCAGTAGGACAGGACTTATGGGCTACACCTTC. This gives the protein CASSRTGLMGYTF.

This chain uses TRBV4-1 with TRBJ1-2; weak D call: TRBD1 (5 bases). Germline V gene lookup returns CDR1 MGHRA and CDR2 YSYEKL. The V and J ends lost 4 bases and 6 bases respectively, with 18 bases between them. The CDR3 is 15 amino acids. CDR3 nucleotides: TGCGCCAGCAGCCTCCGGGAGGGGCTGGCGCATGGCTACACCTTC. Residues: CASSLREGLAHGYTF.

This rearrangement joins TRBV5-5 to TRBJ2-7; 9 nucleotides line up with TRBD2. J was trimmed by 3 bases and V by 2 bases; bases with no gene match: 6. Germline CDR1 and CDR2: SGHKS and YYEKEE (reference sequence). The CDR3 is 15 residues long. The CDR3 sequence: CASSFLAGAVYEQYF. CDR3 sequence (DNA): TGTGCCAGCAGCTTCTTAGCGGGAGCCGTCTACGAGCAGTACTTC.

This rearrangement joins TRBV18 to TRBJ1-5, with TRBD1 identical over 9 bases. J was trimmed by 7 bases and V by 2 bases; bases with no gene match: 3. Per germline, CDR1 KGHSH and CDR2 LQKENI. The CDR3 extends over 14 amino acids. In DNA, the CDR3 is TGTGCCAGCTCACCATACAGGGGGCCCCAGCCCCAGCATTTT. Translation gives CASSPYRGPQPQHF.

The CDR3 nucleotides read TGTGCCAGCAGCCATCTAGCGGCAGTAGAAAACATTCAGTACTTC. This codes for CASSHLAAVENIQYF. The J gene is TRBJ2-4, the V gene TRBV5-5; 7 nucleotides agree with TRBD2. After removal of 4 bases from V and 5 bases from J, the junction contained 9 bases not matched to a gene. Per the germline V gene, CDR1 is SGHKS and CDR2 is YYEKEE (reference sequence). The CDR3 runs to 15 residues.

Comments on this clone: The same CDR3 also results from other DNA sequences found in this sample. In nucleotides, the CDR3 is TGTGCCAGCAGTGACGGACGTAGCAATCAGCCCCAGCATTTT. It codes for CASSDGRSNQPQHF. V and J are TRBV2 and TRBJ1-5; D is unresolved. V was shortened by 3 bases and J by 0 bases, with 6 bases between the two germline ends. The CDR3 length is 14 residues. Germline lookup yields CDR1 SNHLY and CDR2 FYNNEI.

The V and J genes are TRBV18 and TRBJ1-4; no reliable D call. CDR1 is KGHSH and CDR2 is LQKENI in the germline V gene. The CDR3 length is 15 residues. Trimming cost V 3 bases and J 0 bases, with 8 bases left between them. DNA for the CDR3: TGTGCCAGCTCACCGAGGTCCTCAACTAATGAAAAACTGTTTTTT. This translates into CASSPRSSTNEKLFF.

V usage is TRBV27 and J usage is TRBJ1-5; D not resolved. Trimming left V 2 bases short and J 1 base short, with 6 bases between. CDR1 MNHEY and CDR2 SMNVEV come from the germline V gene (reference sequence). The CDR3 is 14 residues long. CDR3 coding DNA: TGTGCCAGCAGTTTAGATAGGAGCAATCAGCCCCAGCATTTT. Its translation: CASSLDRSNQPQHF.

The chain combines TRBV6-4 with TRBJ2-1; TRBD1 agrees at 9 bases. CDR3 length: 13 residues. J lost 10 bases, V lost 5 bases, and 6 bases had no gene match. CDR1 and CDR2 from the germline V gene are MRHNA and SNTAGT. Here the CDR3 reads CASSRGQGLEQFF. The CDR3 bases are TGTGCCAGCAGTAGAGGACAGGGGCTGGAGCAGTTCTTC.

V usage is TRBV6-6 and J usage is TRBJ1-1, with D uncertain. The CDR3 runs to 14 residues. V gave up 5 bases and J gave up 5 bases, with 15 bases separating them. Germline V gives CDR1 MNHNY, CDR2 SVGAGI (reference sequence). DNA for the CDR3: TGTGCCAGCAGTAAAACACTGGTGTCTACTGAAGCTTTCTTT. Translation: CASSKTLVSTEAFF.

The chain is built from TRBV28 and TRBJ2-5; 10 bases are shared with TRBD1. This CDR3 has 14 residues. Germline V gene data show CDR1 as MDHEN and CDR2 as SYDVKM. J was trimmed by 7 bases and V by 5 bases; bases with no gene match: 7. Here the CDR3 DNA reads TGTGCCAGCAGTCCCCCGGGACAGGGGACGACCCAGTACTTC. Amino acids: CASSPPGQGTTQYF. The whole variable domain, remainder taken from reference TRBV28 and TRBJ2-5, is DVKVTQSSRYLVKRTGEKVFLECVQDMDHENMFWYRQDPGLGLRLIYFSYDVKMKEKGDIPEGYSVSREKKERFSLILESASTNQTSMYLCASSPPGQGTTQYFGPGTRLLVL.

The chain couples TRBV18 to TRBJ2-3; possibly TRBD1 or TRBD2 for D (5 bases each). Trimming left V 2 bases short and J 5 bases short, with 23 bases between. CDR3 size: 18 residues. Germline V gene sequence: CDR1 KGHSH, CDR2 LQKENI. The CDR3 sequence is CASSPKIAARGIGDTQYF. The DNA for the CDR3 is TGTGCCAGCTCACCAAAAATCGCGGCGAGGGGAATTGGAGATACGCAGTATTTT.